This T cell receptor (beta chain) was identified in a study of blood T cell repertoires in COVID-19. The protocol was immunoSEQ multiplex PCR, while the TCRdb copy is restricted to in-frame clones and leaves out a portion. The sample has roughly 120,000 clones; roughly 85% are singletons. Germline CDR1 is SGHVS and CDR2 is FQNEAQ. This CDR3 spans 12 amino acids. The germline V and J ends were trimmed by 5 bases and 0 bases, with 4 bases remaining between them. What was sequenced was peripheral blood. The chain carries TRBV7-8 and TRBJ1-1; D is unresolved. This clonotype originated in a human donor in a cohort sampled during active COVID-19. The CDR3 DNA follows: TGTGCCAGCAGCCCAATGAACACTGAAGCTTTCTTT. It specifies CASSPMNTEAFF.